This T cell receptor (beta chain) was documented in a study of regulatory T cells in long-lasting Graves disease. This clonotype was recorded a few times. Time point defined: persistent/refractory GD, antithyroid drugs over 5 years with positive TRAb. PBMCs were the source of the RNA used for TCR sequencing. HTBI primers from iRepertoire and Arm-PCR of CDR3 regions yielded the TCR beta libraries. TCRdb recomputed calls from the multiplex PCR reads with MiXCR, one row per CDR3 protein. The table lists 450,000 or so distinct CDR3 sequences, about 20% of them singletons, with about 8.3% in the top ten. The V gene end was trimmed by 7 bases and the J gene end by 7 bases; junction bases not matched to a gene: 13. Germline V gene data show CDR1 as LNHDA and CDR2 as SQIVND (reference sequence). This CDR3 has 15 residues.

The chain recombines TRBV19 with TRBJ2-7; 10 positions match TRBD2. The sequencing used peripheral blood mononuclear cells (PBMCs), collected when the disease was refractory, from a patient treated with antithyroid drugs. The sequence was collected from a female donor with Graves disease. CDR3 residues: CASTVGLAGAKEQYF. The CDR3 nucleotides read TGTGCCAGTACCGTCGGTCTAGCGGGAGCAAAGGAGCAGTACTTC.